The 10 T cell receptor beta chains listed next were all sequenced from one sample in a study of blood T cell repertoires in COVID-19. Libraries were prepared by immunoSEQ multiplex PCR; TCRdb keeps only in-frame clonotypes and omits some of them. The sample shows about 200,000 clones, 65% to 85% of them seen only once. Material: peripheral blood. The receptors shown here come from a woman older than 75 with acute or convalescent COVID-19.

This chain joins TRBV5-1 and TRBJ1-4; 9 nucleotides align to TRBD1. Germline V CDR1 and CDR2: SGHRS, YFSETQ. CDR3 size: 16 residues. V was clipped by 3 bases and J by 3 bases; unmatched bases: 6. The CDR3 is CASSSARQGANEKLFF. As DNA, the CDR3 is TGCGCCAGCAGCTCCGCTAGACAGGGGGCTAATGAAAAACTGTTTTTT.

The chain uses TRBV7-3 and TRBJ1-4, with a tentative D call TRBD1 (6 bases). Germline V lookup: CDR1 SGHTA, CDR2 FQGTGA. V was cut by 9 bases and J by 0 bases, with 14 bases left in between. CDR3 size: 15 residues. The CDR3 sequence: CARATGPPTNEKLFF. CDR3 DNA: TGTGCCAGAGCGACAGGCCCCCCAACTAATGAAAAACTGTTTTTT. Filled out from reference TRBV7-3 and TRBJ1-4, the complete variable domain reads GAGVSQTPSNKVTEKGKYVELRCDPISGHTALYWYRQSLGQGPEFLIYFQGTGAADDSGLPNDRFFAVRPEGSVSTLKIQRTERGDSAVYLCARATGPPTNEKLFFGSGTQLSVL.

This chain links TRBV2 with TRBJ1-6; D might be TRBD1 (5 bases). The CDR3 has 14 residues. Germline assignment: CDR1 SNHLY and CDR2 FYNNEI. Trimming took 4 bases from V and 10 from J, leaving 14 bases between them. CDR3: CASSGGREGSPLHF. The CDR3 DNA reads as TGTGCCAGCAGTGGCGGCAGGGAAGGGTCACCCCTCCACTTT.

This chain connects TRBV7-6 to TRBJ1-1; D is uncertain. The germline gives CDR1 SGHVS, CDR2 FNYEAQ. CDR3 length: 16 amino acids. Deletions cut 5 bases from V and 0 bases from J, with 16 bases between. This CDR3 is CASSPMSSEVNTEAFF. For the CDR3, the DNA is TGTGCCAGCAGCCCGATGAGTTCCGAGGTGAACACTGAAGCTTTCTTT.

This clone has just one count. The chain combines TRBV18 with TRBJ2-3, with D possibly TRBD2 on 6 matching bases. The V gene's germline CDR1 is KGHSH and CDR2 LQKENI. Deletions cut 6 bases from V and 7 bases from J, with 14 bases between. This CDR3 has 13 residues. The CDR3 coding sequence is TGTGCCAGCTCCCGACCGGGACTCAATACGCAGTATTTT. This codes for CASSRPGLNTQYF.

The chain recombines TRBV7-3 with TRBJ1-2; 7 nucleotides align to TRBD1. The germline V gene has CDR1 SGHTA and CDR2 FQGTGA. This CDR3 spans 15 amino acids. V was clipped by 7 bases and J by 2 bases; unmatched bases: 10. The CDR3 DNA is TGTGCCAGCAACCCCTCAGGGGGATTAAACTATGGCTACACCTTC. Amino acids: CASNPSGGLNYGYTF.

The chain couples TRBV5-1 to TRBJ2-5; possible D gene TRBD1, 6 bases. The ends were cut back, 2 bases at V and 0 bases at J, with 14 bases in the middle. CDR3 length: 16 residues. CDR1 and CDR2 from the germline V gene are SGHRS and YFSETQ. The DNA of the CDR3 is TGCGCCAGCAGCTTAGCGAAGACAGGACACCAAGAGACCCAGTACTTC. Its protein is CASSLAKTGHQETQYF.

This clone occurred once. J is TRBJ2-7 and V is TRBV5-1; D perhaps matches TRBD1 (5 bases). The CDR3 is 14 residues long. The V gene lost 0 bases and the J gene lost 7 bases, with 14 bases spanning the gap. Germline CDR1 and CDR2: SGHRS and YFSETQ. CDR3 nucleotide sequence: TGCGCCAGCAGCTTGGCAGGGATGCAATCTGAGCAGTACTTC. Amino acids: CASSLAGMQSEQYF.

The chain links TRBV5-1 to TRBJ1-1; D ambiguous. Germline V gene sequence: CDR1 SGHRS, CDR2 YFSETQ. Trimming shortened V by 5 bases and J by 0 bases, and 11 bases separated the two germline ends. CDR3 length: 14 amino acids. The CDR3 is CASREELMNTEAFF. The CDR3 nucleotides read TGCGCCAGCAGAGAGGAGCTCATGAACACTGAAGCTTTCTTT.

This clone was detected only a few times. V and J are TRBV5-6 and TRBJ2-1; TRBD2 agrees at 9 bases. Germline values: CDR1 SGHDT, CDR2 YYEEEE. This CDR3 is 16 amino acids long. Trimming at V came to 3 bases and at J to 8 bases, leaving 12 bases not matched to a gene. DNA for the CDR3: TGTGCCAGCAGCTGGGGCCCGACTAGCGGAGTTGATGAGCAGTTCTTC. Amino acid sequence: CASSWGPTSGVDEQFF.